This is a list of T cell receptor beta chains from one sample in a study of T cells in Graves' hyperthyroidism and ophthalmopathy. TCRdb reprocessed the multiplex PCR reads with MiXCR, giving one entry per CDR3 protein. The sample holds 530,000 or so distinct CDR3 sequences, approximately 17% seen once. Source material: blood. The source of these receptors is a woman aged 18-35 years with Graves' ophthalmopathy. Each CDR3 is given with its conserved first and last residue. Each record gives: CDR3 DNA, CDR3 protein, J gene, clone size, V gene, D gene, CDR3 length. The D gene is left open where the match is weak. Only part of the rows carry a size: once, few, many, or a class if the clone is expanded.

TGTGCCAGCAGTGAGCCAAGAGCTGGAAACACCATATATTTT | CASSEPRAGNTIYF | TRBJ1-3 | many | TRBV2 | - | 14
TGTGCCAGCAGTCCGGGACAGGCAAATGGCTACACCTTC | CASSPGQANGYTF | TRBJ1-2 | - | TRBV7-9 | TRBD1 | 13
TGTGCCAGCAGGCCCACTAGAGGCCTCACAGATACGCAGTATTTT | CASRPTRGLTDTQYF | TRBJ2-3 | - | TRBV3-1 | - | 15
TGCAGTGCTGACGCTGGAGCTAATGAAAAACTGTTTTTT | CSADAGANEKLFF | TRBJ1-4 | - | TRBV20-1 | - | 13
TGTGCCACCAGCAGGGGACAGGGGAACAATGAGCAGTTCTTC | CATSRGQGNNEQFF | TRBJ2-1 | many | TRBV15 | TRBD1 | 14
TGCGCCAGTAGGCCGGGACTAGCGGGAGCAAATGAGCAGTTCTTC | CASRPGLAGANEQFF | TRBJ2-1 | many | TRBV5-1 | TRBD2 | 15
TGTGCCAGCAGCTTAGTGCCACAGAAGTGGTACGAGCAGTACTTC | CASSLVPQKWYEQYF | TRBJ2-7 | many | TRBV7-9 | - | 15
TGTGCCAGCAGCTTAGAATGGGACAATGAGCAGTTCTTC | CASSLEWDNEQFF | TRBJ2-1 | many | TRBV7-6 | - | 13
TGTGCCGGCAGCTTAATCGTAGGTCTAGCGGGAGGGACGAACACCGGGGAGCTGTTTTTT | CAGSLIVGLAGGTNTGELFF | TRBJ2-2 | - | TRBV7-9 | TRBD2 | 20
TGTGCCAGCAGCCCCTTACGGGGTGGGAGGTACGAGCAGTACTTC | CASSPLRGGRYEQYF | TRBJ2-7 | - | TRBV14 | - | 15
TGTGCCAGCGGTCGGGCGGGAGAGAACTACGAGCAGTACTTC | CASGRAGENYEQYF | TRBJ2-7 | - | TRBV9 | TRBD2 | 14
TGTGCCAGTAGTATAGGGGACAGAGAGAATTACAATGAGCAGTTCTTC | CASSIGDRENYNEQFF | TRBJ2-1 | - | TRBV19 | TRBD1 | 16
TGTGCCACCAGCACGGGACAGGGGGACACAGATACGCAGTATTTT | CATSTGQGDTDTQYF | TRBJ2-3 | - | TRBV15 | TRBD1 | 15
TGTGCCAGCAGCGCCAGCTGGGGGGCGTCCTACGAGCAGTACTTC | CASSASWGASYEQYF | TRBJ2-7 | - | TRBV9 | - | 15
TGTGCCAGCAGTTCCGCTAGCGGGAGCTCCTACGAGCAGTACTTC | CASSSASGSSYEQYF | TRBJ2-7 | many | TRBV6-2/TRBV6-3 | TRBD2 | 15
TGTGCCAGCAGCCAGATGTGGAGCACTGAAGCTTTCTTT | CASSQMWSTEAFF | TRBJ1-1 | many | TRBV11-3 | - | 13
TGCAGCGTCAAGGGGGCCCAGAACACTGAAGCTTTCTTT | CSVKGAQNTEAFF | TRBJ1-1 | - | TRBV29-1 | TRBD1 | 13
TGTGCCTGGAGTCCGGGGGTTGGTCAGCCCCAGCATTTT | CAWSPGVGQPQHF | TRBJ1-5 | many | TRBV30 | - | 13
TGTGCCAGCAGCCAAGGACAGGGCCCAGATACGCAGTATTTT | CASSQGQGPDTQYF | TRBJ2-3 | - | TRBV3-1 | TRBD1 | 14
TGTGCCAGCAGTGAGGGAGGGCCTTCGGATGAGCAGTTCTTC | CASSEGGPSDEQFF | TRBJ2-1 | few | TRBV6-2/TRBV6-3 | TRBD2 | 14
TGTGCCAGCAATAGAGAGCGGTTGAGCTCCTACAATGAGCAGTTCTTC | CASNRERLSSYNEQFF | TRBJ2-1 | - | TRBV2 | - | 16
TGTGCCAGCAGGGACGGCAGCTCCTACGAGCAGTACTTC | CASRDGSSYEQYF | TRBJ2-7 | many | TRBV6-1 | - | 13
TGTGCCTGGAGTGTGAGCAGGGCAAACACTGAAGCTTTCTTT | CAWSVSRANTEAFF | TRBJ1-1 | many | TRBV30 | - | 14
TGTGCCAGCAAAACCGACAGGCGGTCTGTCCCTGGCTACACCTTC | CASKTDRRSVPGYTF | TRBJ1-2 | many | TRBV6-1 | - | 15
TGTGCCTGGAGTGTAAAGAGCTCCTATAATTCACCCCTCCACTTT | CAWSVKSSYNSPLHF | TRBJ1-6 | many | TRBV30 | - | 15
TGTGCCAGTAGTTTGGCCCTGGAGGAAAAACTGTTTTTT | CASSLALEEKLFF | TRBJ1-4 | many | TRBV19 | - | 13
TGTGCCAGCAGTTATACAGGGGTCGCTGGAGAGACCCAGTACTTC | CASSYTGVAGETQYF | TRBJ2-5 | - | TRBV7-3 | TRBD1 | 15
TGTGCCAGCAGTGTGAGCGCAGGCCACCGGCGGGGCTACACCTTC | CASSVSAGHRRGYTF | TRBJ1-2 | few | TRBV9 | - | 15
TGTGCCAGCAGCCAGTCCATAGGAGATACGCAGTATTTT | CASSQSIGDTQYF | TRBJ2-3 | - | TRBV6-1 | - | 13
TGCAGTGGGGCGAGCGGGGCCTACAATGAGCAGTTCTTC | CSGASGAYNEQFF | TRBJ2-1 | few | TRBV20-1 | TRBD2 | 13
TGTGCCTGGAGTGGGAGTAGCTTTGCCTACAATGAGCAGTTCTTC | CAWSGSSFAYNEQFF | TRBJ2-1 | many | TRBV30 | - | 15
TGTGCCAGCAGCCACCTACAGGGGCGGAACACTGAAGCTTTCTTT | CASSHLQGRNTEAFF | TRBJ1-1 | - | TRBV28 | TRBD1 | 15
TGCGCCAGCAGCCAAGATCGTCATGTGGGATTTTTCGATGAGCAGTTCTTC | CASSQDRHVGFFDEQFF | TRBJ2-1 | - | TRBV4-3 | - | 17
TGCAGTGCTAGTATTGTCCAAGAGACCCAGTACTTC | CSASIVQETQYF | TRBJ2-5 | - | TRBV20-1 | - | 12
TGCGCCAGCAGCCAAGTTCCTGGGAGCAATCAGCCCCAGCATTTT | CASSQVPGSNQPQHF | TRBJ1-5 | - | TRBV4-1 | - | 15
TGTGCCACCAGCGAGGGGGCGCGGGGCTACGAGCAGTACTTC | CATSEGARGYEQYF | TRBJ2-7 | few | TRBV15 | - | 14
TGCGCCAGCAGCCAAGATGCCGTGGGGGGGGCCCCCTATGGCTACACCTTC | CASSQDAVGGAPYGYTF | TRBJ1-2 | - | TRBV4-1 | - | 17
TGCGCCAGCACCCTAGCGGGGGGGGACAATGAGCAGTTCTTC | CASTLAGGDNEQFF | TRBJ2-1 | - | TRBV5-1 | TRBD2 | 14
TGTGCCAGCAGTTTTCAGCGGGGGGGCCGGGAGACCCAGTACTTC | CASSFQRGGRETQYF | TRBJ2-5 | - | TRBV12-3/TRBV12-4 | TRBD2 | 15
TGTGCCAGTAGTATAGGTTCGGGAAGAGCTAACTATGGCTACACCTTC | CASSIGSGRANYGYTF | TRBJ1-2 | few | TRBV19 | - | 16
TGCGCCAGCAGCTTGGAAGGGGTTAGCAATCAGCCCCAGCATTTT | CASSLEGVSNQPQHF | TRBJ1-5 | few | TRBV5-1 | - | 15
TGTGCCAGCAGCCAAGGGAGGCGAGGTGAGCAGTTCTTC | CASSQGRRGEQFF | TRBJ2-1 | many | TRBV3-1 | - | 13
TGTGCCTGGAGCGTGGGGACAGGATCGCAGTACTTC | CAWSVGTGSQYF | TRBJ2-7 | many | TRBV30 | TRBD1 | 12
TGTGCCAGCAGTTTAGCAGGTCCACCCACTGAAGCTTTCTTT | CASSLAGPPTEAFF | TRBJ1-1 | many | TRBV28 | - | 14
TGCGCCAGCAGCCCCGGACCCGGGGCGTCAAGTCAGCCCCAGCATTTT | CASSPGPGASSQPQHF | TRBJ1-5 | - | TRBV5-1 | - | 16
TGCGCCAGCAGCGACCCGGGACAGACGAACACTGAAGCTTTCTTT | CASSDPGQTNTEAFF | TRBJ1-1 | many | TRBV5-1 | TRBD1 | 15
TGTGCCAGCAGCCTGGAGACAGCAACTAATGAAAAACTGTTTTTT | CASSLETATNEKLFF | TRBJ1-4 | few | TRBV7-6 | - | 15
TGTGCCAGCAGTTCACCCCTGGGACTAGCGGGCGAGACCCAGTACTTC | CASSSPLGLAGETQYF | TRBJ2-5 | many | TRBV12-3/TRBV12-4 | TRBD2 | 16
TGTGCCTGGAGTGGCCATGAGGTGGGCAATCAGCCCCAGCATTTT | CAWSGHEVGNQPQHF | TRBJ1-5 | many | TRBV30 | - | 15